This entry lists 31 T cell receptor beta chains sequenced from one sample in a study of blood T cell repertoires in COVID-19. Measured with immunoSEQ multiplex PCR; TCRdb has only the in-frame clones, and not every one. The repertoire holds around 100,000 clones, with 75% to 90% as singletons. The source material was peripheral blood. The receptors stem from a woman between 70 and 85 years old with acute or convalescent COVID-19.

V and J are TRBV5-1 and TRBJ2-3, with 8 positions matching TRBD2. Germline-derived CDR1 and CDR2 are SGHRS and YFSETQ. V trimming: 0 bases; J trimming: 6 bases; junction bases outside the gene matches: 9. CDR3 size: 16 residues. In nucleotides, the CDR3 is TGCGCCAGCAGCTTGGGTCTAGCGGGCGTGCACGATACGCAGTATTTT. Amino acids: CASSLGLAGVHDTQYF.

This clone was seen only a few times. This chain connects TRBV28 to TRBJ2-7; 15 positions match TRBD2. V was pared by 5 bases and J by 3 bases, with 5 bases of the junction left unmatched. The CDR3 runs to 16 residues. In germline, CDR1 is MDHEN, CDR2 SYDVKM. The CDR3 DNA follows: TGTGCCAGCAGTGGGGGGACTAGCGGGAGGTTCTACGAGCAGTACTTC. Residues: CASSGGTSGRFYEQYF.

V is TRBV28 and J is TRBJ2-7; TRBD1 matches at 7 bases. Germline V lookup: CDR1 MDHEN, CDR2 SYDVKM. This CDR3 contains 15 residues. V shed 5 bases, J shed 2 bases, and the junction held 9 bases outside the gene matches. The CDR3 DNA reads TGTGCCAGCAGTCTTACAGGGGCGGCCCCCTACGAGCAGTACTTC. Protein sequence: CASSLTGAAPYEQYF. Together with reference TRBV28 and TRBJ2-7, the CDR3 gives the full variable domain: DVKVTQSSRYLVKRTGEKVFLECVQDMDHENMFWYRQDPGLGLRLIYFSYDVKMKEKGDIPEGYSVSREKKERFSLILESASTNQTSMYLCASSLTGAAPYEQYFGPGTRLTVT.

The CDR3 DNA sequence: TGCGCCAGCAGTTTCACCACCGGGACTAGCGAATTCTTC. It codes for CASSFTTGTSEFF. This chain links TRBV10-2 with TRBJ2-1; 10 bases match TRBD2. Germline V gene data show CDR1 as WSHSY and CDR2 as SAAADI. This CDR3 spans 13 amino acids. The ends lost 5 bases at V and 16 bases at J; junction bases unmatched: 11.

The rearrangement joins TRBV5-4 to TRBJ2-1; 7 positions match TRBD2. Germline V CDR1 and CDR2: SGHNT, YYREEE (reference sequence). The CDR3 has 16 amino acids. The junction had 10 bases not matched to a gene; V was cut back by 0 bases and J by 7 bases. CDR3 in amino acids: CASSLAGGQGGNEQFF. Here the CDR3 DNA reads TGTGCCAGCAGCTTGGCCGGTGGGCAGGGAGGGAATGAGCAGTTCTTC.

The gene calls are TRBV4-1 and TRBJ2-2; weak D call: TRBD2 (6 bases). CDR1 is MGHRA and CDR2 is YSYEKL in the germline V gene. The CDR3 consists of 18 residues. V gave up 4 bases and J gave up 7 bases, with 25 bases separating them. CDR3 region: CASSRVTPGATGIGELFF. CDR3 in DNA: TGCGCCAGCAGCCGGGTAACGCCGGGAGCGACGGGCATCGGGGAGCTGTTTTTT.

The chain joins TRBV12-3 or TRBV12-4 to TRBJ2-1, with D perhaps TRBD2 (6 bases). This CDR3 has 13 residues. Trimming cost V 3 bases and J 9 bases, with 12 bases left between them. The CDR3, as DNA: TGTGCCAGCAGTTTCTTAGGGACTTCTGAGCAGTTCTTC. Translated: CASSFLGTSEQFF.

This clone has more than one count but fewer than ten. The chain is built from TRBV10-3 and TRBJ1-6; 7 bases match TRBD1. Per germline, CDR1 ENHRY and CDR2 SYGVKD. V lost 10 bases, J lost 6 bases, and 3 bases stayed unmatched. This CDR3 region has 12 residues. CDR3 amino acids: CATGDSNSPLHF. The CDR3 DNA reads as TGTGCCACGGGGGACAGTAATTCACCCCTCCACTTT.

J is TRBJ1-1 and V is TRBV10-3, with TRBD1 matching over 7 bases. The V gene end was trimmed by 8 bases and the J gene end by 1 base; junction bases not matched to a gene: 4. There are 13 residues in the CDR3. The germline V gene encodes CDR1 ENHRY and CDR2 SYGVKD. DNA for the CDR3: TGTGCCATCGGCGACAGGGCGAACACTGAAGCTTTCTTT. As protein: CAIGDRANTEAFF.

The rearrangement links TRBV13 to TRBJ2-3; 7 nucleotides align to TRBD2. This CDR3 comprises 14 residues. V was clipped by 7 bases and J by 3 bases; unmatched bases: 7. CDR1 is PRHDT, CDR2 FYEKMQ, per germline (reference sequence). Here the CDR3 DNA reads TGTGCCAGCAACAGCGGGATCTTGACAGATACGCAGTATTTT. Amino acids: CASNSGILTDTQYF. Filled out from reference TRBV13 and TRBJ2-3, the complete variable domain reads AAGVIQSPRHLIKEKRETATLKCYPIPRHDTVYWYQQGPGQDPQFLISFYEKMQSDKGSIPDRFSAQQFSDYHSELNMSSLELGDSALYFCASNSGILTDTQYFGPGTRLTVL.

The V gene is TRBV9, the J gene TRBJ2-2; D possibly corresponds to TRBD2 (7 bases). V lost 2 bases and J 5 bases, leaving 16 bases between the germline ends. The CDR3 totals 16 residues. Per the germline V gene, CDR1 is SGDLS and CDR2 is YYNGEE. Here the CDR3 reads CASSVFPGGETGELFF. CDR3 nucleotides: TGTGCCAGCAGCGTTTTCCCGGGGGGCGAAACCGGGGAGCTGTTTTTT.

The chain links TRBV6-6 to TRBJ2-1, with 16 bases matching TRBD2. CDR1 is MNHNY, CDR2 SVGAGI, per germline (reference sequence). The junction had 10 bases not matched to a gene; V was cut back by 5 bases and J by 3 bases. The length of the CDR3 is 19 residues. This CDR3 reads CASSRSGTSGRALYNEQFF. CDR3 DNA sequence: TGTGCCAGCAGTAGATCAGGGACTAGCGGGAGGGCCCTCTACAATGAGCAGTTCTTC.

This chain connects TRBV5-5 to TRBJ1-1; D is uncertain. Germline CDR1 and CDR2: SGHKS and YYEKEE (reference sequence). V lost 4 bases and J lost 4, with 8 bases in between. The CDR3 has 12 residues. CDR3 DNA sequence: TGTGCCAGCAGCCCTATGAGCACTGAAGCTTTCTTT. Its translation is CASSPMSTEAFF.

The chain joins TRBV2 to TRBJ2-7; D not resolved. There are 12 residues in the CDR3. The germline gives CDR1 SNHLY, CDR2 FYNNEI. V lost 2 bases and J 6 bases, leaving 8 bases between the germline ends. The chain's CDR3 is CASSESSFEQYF. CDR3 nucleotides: TGTGCCAGCAGTGAATCGAGCTTCGAGCAGTACTTC.

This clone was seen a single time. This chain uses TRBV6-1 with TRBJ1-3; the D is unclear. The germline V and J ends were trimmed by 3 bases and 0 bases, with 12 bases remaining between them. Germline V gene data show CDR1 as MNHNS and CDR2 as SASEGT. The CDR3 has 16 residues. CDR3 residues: CASSELRMSSGNTIYF. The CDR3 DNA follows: TGTGCCAGCAGTGAGTTGCGAATGAGCTCTGGAAACACCATATATTTT.

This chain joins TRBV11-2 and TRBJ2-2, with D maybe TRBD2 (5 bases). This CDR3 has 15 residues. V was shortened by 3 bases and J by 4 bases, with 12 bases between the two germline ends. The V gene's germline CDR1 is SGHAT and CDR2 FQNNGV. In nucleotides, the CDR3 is TGTGCCAGCAGCTTGTGGAGGTCTACCACCGGGGAGCTGTTTTTT. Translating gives CASSLWRSTTGELFF.

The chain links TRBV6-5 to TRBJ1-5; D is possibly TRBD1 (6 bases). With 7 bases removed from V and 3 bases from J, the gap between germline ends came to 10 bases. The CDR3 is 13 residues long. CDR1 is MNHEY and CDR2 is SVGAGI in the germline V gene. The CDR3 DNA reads TGTGCCAGCACCACAGGGTACAATCAGCCCCAGCATTTT. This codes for CASTTGYNQPQHF.

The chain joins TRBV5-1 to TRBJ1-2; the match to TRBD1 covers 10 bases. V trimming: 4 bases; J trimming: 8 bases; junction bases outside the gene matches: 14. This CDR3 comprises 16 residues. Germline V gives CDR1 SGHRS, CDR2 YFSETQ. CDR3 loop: CASSPDTGQGLDGYTF. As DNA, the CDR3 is TGCGCCAGCAGCCCAGATACGGGACAGGGGTTGGACGGCTACACCTTC.

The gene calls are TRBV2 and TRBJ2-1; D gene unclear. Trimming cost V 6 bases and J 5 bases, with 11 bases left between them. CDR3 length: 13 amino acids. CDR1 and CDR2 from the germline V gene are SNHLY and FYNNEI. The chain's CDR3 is CASRREVNNEQFF. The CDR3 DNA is TGTGCCAGCAGACGCGAAGTAAACAATGAGCAGTTCTTC.

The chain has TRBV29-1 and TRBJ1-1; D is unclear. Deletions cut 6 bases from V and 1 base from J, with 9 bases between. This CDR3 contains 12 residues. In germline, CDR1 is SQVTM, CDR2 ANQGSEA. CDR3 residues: CSVAAANTEAFF. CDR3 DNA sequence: TGCAGCGTGGCCGCTGCGAACACTGAAGCTTTCTTT.

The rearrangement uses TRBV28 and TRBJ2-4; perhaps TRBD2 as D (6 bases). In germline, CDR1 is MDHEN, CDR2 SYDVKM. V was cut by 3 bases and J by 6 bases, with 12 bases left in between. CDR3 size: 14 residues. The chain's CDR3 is CASSFAREANIQYF. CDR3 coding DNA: TGTGCCAGCAGTTTCGCCAGGGAGGCAAACATTCAGTACTTC.

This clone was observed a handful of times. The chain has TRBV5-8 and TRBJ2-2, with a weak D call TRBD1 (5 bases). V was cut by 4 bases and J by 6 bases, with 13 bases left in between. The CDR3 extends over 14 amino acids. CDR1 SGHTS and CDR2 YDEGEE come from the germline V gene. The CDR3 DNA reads TGTGCCAGCAGCGCGGCCAGGGCCCCCGGGGAGCTGTTTTTT. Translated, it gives CASSAARAPGELFF. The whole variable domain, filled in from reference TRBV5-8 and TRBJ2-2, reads EAGVTQSPTHLIKTRGQQATLRCSPISGHTSVYWYQQALGLGLQFLLWYDEGEERNRGNFPPRFSGRQFPNYSSELNVNALELEDSALYLCASSAARAPGELFFGEGSRLTVL.

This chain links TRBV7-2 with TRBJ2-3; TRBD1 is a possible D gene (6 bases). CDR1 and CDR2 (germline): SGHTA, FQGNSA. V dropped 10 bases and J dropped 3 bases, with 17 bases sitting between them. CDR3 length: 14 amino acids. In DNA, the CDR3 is TGTGCCAAATCTACAGGGATTTCGACAGATACGCAGTATTTT. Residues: CAKSTGISTDTQYF.

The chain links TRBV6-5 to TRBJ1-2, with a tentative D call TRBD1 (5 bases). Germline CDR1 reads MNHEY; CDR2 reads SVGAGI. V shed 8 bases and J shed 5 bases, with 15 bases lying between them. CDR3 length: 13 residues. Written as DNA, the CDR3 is TGTGCCAGCTCCGAAAGGGGAGGGTATGGCTACACCTTC. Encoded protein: CASSERGGYGYTF.

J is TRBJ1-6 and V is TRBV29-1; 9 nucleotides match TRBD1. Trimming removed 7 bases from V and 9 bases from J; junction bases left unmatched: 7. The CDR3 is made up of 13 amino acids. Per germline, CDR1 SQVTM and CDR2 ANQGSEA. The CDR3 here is CSARTGDGSPLHF. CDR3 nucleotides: TGCAGCGCAAGGACAGGGGACGGTTCACCCCTCCACTTT.

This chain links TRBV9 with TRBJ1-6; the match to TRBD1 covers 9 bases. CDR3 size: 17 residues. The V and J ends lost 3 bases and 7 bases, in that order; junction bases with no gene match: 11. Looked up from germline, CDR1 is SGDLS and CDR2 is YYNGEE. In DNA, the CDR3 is TGTGCCAGCAGCGCCAGTCCGGGACAGGGTGAGAATTCACCCCTCCACTTT. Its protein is CASSASPGQGENSPLHF.

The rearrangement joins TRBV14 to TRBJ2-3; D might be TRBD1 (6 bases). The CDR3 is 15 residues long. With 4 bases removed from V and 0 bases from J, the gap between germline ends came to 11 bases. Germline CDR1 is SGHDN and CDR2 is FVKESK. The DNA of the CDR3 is TGTGCCAGCAGCCGCCGACAGGAGAGCACAGATACGCAGTATTTT. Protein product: CASSRRQESTDTQYF.

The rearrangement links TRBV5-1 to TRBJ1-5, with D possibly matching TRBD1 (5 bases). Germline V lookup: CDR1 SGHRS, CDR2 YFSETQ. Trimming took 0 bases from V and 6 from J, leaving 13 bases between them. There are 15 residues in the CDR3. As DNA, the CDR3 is TGCGCCAGCAGCTTGGGTGACAGTACGGCTCAGCCCCAGCATTTT. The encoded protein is CASSLGDSTAQPQHF.

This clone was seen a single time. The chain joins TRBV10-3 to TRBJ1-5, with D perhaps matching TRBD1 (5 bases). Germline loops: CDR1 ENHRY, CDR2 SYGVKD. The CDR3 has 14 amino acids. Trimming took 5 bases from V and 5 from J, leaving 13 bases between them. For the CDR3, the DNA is TGTGCCATCAGTAGGGGCATGGTGGATCAGCCCCAGCATTTT. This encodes CAISRGMVDQPQHF.

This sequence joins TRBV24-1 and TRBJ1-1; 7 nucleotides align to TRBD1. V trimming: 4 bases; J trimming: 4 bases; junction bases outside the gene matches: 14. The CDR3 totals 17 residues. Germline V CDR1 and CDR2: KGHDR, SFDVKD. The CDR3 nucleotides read TGTGCCACCAGTGACTCCAATGACAGGGAGTGGGGCACTGAAGCTTTCTTT. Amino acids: CATSDSNDREWGTEAFF.

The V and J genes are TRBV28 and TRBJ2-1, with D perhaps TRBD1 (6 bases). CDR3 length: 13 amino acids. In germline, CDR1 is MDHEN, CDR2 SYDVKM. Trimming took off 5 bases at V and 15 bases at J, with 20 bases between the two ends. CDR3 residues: CASSIRSGGRWFF. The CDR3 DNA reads TGTGCCAGCAGTATTAGGTCTGGGGGCCGTTGGTTCTTC.